This T cell receptor (beta chain) was observed in a study of regulatory T cells in long-lasting Graves disease. Between the trimmed V and J ends, which lost 4 bases and 5 bases, there was a span of 12 bases. The germline V gene encodes CDR1 SGDLS and CDR2 YYNGEE. The CDR3 has 13 amino acids. Time point of the sample: newly diagnosed GD, antithyroid drugs for less than 3 months. After RNA was extracted from PBMCs, the TCR library was made from it. American Thyroid Association guidelines defined Graves' disease diagnosis. In this sample, this clonotype turned up many times. The antigen remains undetermined. Overall study results and limits: TCR diversity was lower in persistent Graves' patients (versus newly diagnosed ones). Having few samples may have compromised the accuracy. When disease was persistent, TRBV28, TRBJ1-2 and TRBJ2-5 were the favored segments.

To make TCR beta libraries, researchers used iRepertoire HTBI primers and Arm-PCR of CDR3 regions. MiXCR, run by TCRdb on the multiplex PCR reads, gives a single entry per CDR3 protein. The sample yields around 250,000 distinct CDR3 sequences, around 20% seen once. This TCR derives from a female donor with Graves disease. The material was peripheral blood mononuclear cells (PBMCs), obtained at new diagnosis, from a patient treated with antithyroid drugs. The chain combines TRBV9 with TRBJ1-2, with D hard to call. CDR3 in amino acids: CASSSLYTYGYTF. For the CDR3, the DNA is TGTGCCAGCAGCTCTCTCTATACTTATGGCTACACCTTC.